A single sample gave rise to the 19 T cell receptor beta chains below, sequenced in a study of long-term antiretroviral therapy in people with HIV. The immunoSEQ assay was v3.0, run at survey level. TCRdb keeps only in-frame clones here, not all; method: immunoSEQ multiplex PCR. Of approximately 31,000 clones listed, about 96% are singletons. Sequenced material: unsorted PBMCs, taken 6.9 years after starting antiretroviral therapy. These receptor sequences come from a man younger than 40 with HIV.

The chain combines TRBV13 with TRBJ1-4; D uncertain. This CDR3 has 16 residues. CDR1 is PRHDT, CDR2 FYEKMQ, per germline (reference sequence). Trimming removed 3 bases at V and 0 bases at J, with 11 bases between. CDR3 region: CASSFGRLPTNEKLFF. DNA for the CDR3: TGTGCCAGCAGCTTTGGACGGCTCCCAACTAATGAAAAACTGTTTTTT.

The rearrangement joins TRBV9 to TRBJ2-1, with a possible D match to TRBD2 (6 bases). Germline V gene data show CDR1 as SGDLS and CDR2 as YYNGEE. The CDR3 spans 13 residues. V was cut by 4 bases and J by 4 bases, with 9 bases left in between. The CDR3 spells CASSPTSYNEQFF. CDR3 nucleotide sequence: TGTGCCAGCAGCCCGACTAGTTACAATGAGCAGTTCTTC.

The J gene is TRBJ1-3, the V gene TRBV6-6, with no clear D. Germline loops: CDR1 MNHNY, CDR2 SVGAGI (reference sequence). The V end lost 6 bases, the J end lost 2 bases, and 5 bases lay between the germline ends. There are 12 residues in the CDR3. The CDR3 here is CASREPGNTIYF. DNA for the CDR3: TGTGCCAGCAGGGAGCCTGGAAACACCATATATTTT.

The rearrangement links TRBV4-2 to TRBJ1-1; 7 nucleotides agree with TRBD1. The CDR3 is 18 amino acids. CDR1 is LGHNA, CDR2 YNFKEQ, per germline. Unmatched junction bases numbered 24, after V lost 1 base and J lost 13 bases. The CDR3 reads CASSQGLPKDSFGTDDFF. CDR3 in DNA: TGTGCCAGCAGCCAAGGACTCCCTAAAGATTCCTTCGGGACAGATGATTTCTTT.

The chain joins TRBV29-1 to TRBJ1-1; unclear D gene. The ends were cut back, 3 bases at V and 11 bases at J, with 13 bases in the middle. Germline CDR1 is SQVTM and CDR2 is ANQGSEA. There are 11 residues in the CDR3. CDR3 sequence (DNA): TGCAGCGTTGAGTCCGGCGCGGGCGCTTTCTTT. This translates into CSVESGAGAFF.

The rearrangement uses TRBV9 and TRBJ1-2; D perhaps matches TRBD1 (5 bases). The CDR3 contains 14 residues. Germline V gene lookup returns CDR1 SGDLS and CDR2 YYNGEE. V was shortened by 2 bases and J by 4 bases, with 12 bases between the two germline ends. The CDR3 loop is CASSVGGGLYGYTF. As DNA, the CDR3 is TGTGCCAGCAGCGTCGGGGGAGGCCTCTATGGCTACACCTTC. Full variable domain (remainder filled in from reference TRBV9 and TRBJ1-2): DSGVTQTPKHLITATGQRVTLRCSPRSGDLSVYWYQQSLDQGLQFLIQYYNGEERAKGNILERFSAQQFPDLHSELNLSSLELGDSALYFCASSVGGGLYGYTFGSGTRLTVV.

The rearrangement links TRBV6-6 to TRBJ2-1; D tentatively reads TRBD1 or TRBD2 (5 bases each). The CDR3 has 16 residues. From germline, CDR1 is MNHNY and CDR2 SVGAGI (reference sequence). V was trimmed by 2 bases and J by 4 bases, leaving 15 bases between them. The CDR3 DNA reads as TGTGCCAGCAGTTACCAGCCGGGACGGTTATACAATGAGCAGTTCTTC. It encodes CASSYQPGRLYNEQFF.

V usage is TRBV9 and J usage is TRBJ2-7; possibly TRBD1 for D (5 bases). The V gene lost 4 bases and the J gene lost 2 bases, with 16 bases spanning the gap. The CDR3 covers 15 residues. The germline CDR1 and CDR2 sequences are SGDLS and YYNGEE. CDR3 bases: TGTGCCAGCAGCCCCCGCCCTCAGGGAACCTACGAGCAGTACTTC. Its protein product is CASSPRPQGTYEQYF.

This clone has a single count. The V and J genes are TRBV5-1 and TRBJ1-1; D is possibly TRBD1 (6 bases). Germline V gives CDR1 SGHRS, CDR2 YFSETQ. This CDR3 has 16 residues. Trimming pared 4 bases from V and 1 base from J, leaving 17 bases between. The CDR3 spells CASSVLAGTKNTEAFF. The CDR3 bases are TGCGCCAGCAGCGTATTAGCCGGGACAAAGAACACTGAAGCTTTCTTT.

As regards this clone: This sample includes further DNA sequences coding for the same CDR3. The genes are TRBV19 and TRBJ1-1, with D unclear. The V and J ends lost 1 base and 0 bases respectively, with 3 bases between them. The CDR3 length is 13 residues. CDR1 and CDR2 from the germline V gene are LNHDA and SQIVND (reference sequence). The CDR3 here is CASSIVLNTEAFF. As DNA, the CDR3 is TGTGCCAGTAGTATAGTCCTGAACACTGAAGCTTTCTTT.

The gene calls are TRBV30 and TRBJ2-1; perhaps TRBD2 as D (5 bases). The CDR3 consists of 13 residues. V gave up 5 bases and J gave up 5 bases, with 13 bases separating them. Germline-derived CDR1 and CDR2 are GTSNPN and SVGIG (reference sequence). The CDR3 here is CAWVPRRDNEQFF. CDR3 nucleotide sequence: TGTGCCTGGGTTCCAAGGCGGGACAATGAGCAGTTCTTC.

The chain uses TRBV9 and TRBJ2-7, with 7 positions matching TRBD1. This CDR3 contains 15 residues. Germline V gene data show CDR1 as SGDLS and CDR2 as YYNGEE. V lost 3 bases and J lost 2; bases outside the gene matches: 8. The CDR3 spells CASSGNTGDTYEQYF. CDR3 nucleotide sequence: TGTGCCAGCAGCGGAAATACAGGGGACACCTACGAGCAGTACTTC.

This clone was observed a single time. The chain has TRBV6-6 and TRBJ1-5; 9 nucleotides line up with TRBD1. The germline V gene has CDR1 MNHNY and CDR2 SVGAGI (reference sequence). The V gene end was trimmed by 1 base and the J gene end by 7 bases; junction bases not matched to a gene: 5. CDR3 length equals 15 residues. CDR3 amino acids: CASSYYRGLEQPQHF. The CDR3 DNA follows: TGTGCCAGCAGTTACTACAGGGGGCTTGAACAGCCCCAGCATTTT.

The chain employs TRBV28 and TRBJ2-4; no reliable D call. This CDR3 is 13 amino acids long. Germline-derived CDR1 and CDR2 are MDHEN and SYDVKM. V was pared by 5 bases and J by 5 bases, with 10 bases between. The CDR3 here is CASSAPSENIQYF. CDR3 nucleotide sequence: TGTGCCAGCAGTGCACCCTCGGAAAACATTCAGTACTTC.

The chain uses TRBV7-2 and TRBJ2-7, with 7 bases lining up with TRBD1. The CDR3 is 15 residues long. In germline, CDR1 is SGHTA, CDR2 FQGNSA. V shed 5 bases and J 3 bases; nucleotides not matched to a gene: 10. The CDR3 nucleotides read TGTGCCAGCAGCGAGGGGGCCCCGACCCTCTACGAGCAGTACTTC. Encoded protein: CASSEGAPTLYEQYF. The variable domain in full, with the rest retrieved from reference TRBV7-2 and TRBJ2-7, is GAGVSQSPSNKVTEKGKDVELRCDPISGHTALYWYRQSLGQGLEFLIYFQGNSAPDKSGLPSDRFSAERTGGSVSTLTIQRTQQEDSAVYLCASSEGAPTLYEQYFGPGTRLTVT.

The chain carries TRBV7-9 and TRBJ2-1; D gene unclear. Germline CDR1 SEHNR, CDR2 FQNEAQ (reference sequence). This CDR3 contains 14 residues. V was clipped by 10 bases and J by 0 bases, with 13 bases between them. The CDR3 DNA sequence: TGTGCCATTAAGGATCCCGTCTCCTACAATGAGCAGTTCTTC. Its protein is CAIKDPVSYNEQFF.

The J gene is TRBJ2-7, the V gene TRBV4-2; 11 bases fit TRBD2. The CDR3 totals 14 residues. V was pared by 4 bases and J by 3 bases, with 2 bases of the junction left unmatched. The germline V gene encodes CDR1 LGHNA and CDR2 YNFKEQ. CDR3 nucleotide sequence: TGTGCCAGCAGCCCCGGGACTAGCGGCTACGAGCAGTACTTC. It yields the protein CASSPGTSGYEQYF.

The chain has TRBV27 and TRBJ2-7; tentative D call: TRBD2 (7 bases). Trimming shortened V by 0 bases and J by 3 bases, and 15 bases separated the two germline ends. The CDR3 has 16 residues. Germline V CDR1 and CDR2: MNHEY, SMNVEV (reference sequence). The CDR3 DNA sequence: TGTGCCAGCAGTTTATCGGGGGGGGCGCAGGGCTACGAGCAGTACTTC. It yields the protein CASSLSGGAQGYEQYF.

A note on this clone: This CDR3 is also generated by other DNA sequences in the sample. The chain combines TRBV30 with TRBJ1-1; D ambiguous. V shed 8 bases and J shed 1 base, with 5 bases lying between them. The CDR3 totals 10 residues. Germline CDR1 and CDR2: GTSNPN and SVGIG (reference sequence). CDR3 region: CATRNTEAFF. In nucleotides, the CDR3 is TGTGCCACCAGGAACACTGAAGCTTTCTTT.